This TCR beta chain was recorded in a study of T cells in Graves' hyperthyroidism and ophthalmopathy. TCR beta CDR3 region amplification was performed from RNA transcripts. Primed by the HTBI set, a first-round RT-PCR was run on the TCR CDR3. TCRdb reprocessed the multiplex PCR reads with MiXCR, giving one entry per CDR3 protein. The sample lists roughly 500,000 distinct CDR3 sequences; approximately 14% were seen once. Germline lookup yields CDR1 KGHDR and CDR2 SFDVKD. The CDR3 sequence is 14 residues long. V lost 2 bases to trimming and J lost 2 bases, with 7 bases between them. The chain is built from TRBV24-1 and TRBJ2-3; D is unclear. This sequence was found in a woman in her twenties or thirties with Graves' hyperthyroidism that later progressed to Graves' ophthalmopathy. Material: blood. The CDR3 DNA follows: TGTGCCACCAGTGATTCCGGCTTCACAGATACGCAGTATTTT. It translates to CATSDSGFTDTQYF.